A selection of T cell receptor beta chains follows, all from one sample in a study of metastatic and nonmetastatic thyroid tumors. TCRdb re-called the PCR reads with MiXCR. Among around 18,000 clones, more than 30% were seen once, and the ten largest hold 17%. The sequenced material came from tumor tissue. These receptors came from a female donor with papillary thyroid cancer or a benign thyroid nodule (not recorded which). Some clones in this sample may be carry-over from other donors' samples. The CDR3 runs from the conserved cysteine through the conserved F or W. The D gene is left open where the match is weak. Clone size appears in some rows only: once, few, many, or a class for an expanded clone.

>.|TRBV6-5|TRBJ1-2|TRBD1
TGTGCCAGCAGTAACAGGGGGCCTGGCTACACCTTC
CASSNRGPGYTF
>.|TRBV12-3/TRBV12-4|TRBJ2-2|.
TGTGCCAGCAGTTTTGGGGGATTCACCGGGGAGCTGTTTTTT
CASSFGGFTGELFF
>medium-sized|TRBV28|TRBJ2-7|.
TGTGCCAGCTCTCGAGGGGACACGCCGACCTACGAGCAGTACTTC
CASSRGDTPTYEQYF
>few|TRBV6-2/TRBV6-3|TRBJ2-7|TRBD2
TGTGCCAGCTGGGACTACTTAGCGGGATCGGGCTGGCAGTACTTC
CASWDYLAGSGWQYF
>.|TRBV5-1|TRBJ1-2|TRBD1
TGCGCCAGCAGCTCTTGGACAGGAAACGATGGCTACACCTTC
CASSSWTGNDGYTF
>few|TRBV5-1|TRBJ1-1|.
TGCGCCAGCAGAACATTGGTGAACACTGAAGCTTTCTTT
CASRTLVNTEAFF
>few|TRBV6-1|TRBJ1-1|.
TGTGCCAGCGGTGCACAGGGTAACACTGGAGCTTTCTTT
CASGAQGNTGAFF
>few|TRBV6-1|TRBJ2-7|.
TGTGCCAGCACTGAAGAGGCCGGTGAGTCCTACGAGCAGTACTTC
CASTEEAGESYEQYF
>.|TRBV6-1|TRBJ2-2|.
TGTGCCAGCAGCTTCCCCGGGCAGGTACGAAACACCGGGGAGCTGTTTTTT
CASSFPGQVRNTGELFF
>.|TRBV20-1|TRBJ1-2|.
TGCAGTGCTAGAGATCTGGCAGACTATGGCTACACCTTC
CSARDLADYGYTF
>many|TRBV10-2|TRBJ1-1|.
TGCGCCAGCATCGAGGGTTTGGGGAACACTGAAGCTTTCTTT
CASIEGLGNTEAFF
>.|TRBV11-1|TRBJ2-3|.
TGTGCCAGCAGCTTCCAGGGTCAAAGCACAGATACGCAGTATTTT
CASSFQGQSTDTQYF
>.|TRBV20-1|TRBJ2-7|TRBD1
TGCAGTGCTCGGGGGACAGGTTCTCGATACGAGCAGTACTTC
CSARGTGSRYEQYF
>.|TRBV15|TRBJ1-2|TRBD1
TGTGCCACCAGCAGAATTATCGGACAGGACTATGGCTACACCTTC
CATSRIIGQDYGYTF
>.|TRBV6-1|TRBJ2-1|TRBD2
TGTGCCAGCAGTTCGGGACTAGCGGGCGAGCAGTTCTTC
CASSSGLAGEQFF
>medium-sized|TRBV4-1|TRBJ2-3|TRBD2
TGCGCCAGCAGCCAAACTAGCGCAGATACGCAGTATTTT
CASSQTSADTQYF
>.|TRBV6-6|TRBJ2-1|TRBD2
TGTGCCAGCAGTTACTCCCAAAGCGGGAGTGGCAATGAGCAGTTCTTC
CASSYSQSGSGNEQFF
>.|TRBV9|TRBJ2-7|TRBD1
TGTGCCAGCAGCGTGGACCTGGGACAGTACTACGAGCAGTACTTC
CASSVDLGQYYEQYF
>.|TRBV4-1|TRBJ2-1|.
TGCGCCAGCAGCCAAGTCACCAGGGCGTACAGTCTAGCGAGTCACAATGAGCAGTTCTTC
CASSQVTRAYSLASHNEQFF
>few|TRBV28|TRBJ1-6|.
TGTGCCAGCAGGAGGACAGCTTATAATTCACCCCTCCACTTT
CASRRTAYNSPLHF
>.|TRBV7-6|TRBJ2-3|.
TGTGCCAGCAGCTTAGTGGGAGAGGCAGATACGCAGTATTTT
CASSLVGEADTQYF
>few|TRBV6-1|TRBJ2-7|.
TGTGCCAGCAGACACCTCACGTCCTACGAGCAGTACTTC
CASRHLTSYEQYF
>few|TRBV19|TRBJ2-7|TRBD2
TGTGCCAGTAGTATAATATTCTCCGGGAGGGGCATTAGCTACGAGCAGTACTTC
CASSIIFSGRGISYEQYF
>few|TRBV28|TRBJ2-7|.
TGTGCCAGCAGACCCGCCGACAGCCACTCCTACGAGCAGTACTTC
CASRPADSHSYEQYF
>medium-sized|TRBV4-1|TRBJ2-3|.
TGCGCCAGCAGCCCAGCGTTTAGGGGGGGCACAGATACGCAGTATTTT
CASSPAFRGGTDTQYF
>.|TRBV27|TRBJ2-1|TRBD2
TGTGCCAGCAGGGAACTAGCGGACAATGAGCAGTTCTTC
CASRELADNEQFF
>.|TRBV11-3|TRBJ2-7|.
TGTGCCAGCAGCCGCCAGTACGAGCAGTACTTC
CASSRQYEQYF
>.|TRBV6-2/TRBV6-3|TRBJ2-7|TRBD1
TGTGCCAGCAGTGACCCGGGACAGACCTACGAGCAGTACTTC
CASSDPGQTYEQYF
>few|TRBV12-3/TRBV12-4|TRBJ2-2|.
TGTGCCAGCAGTCGGGAATCCGGGGAGCTGTTTTTT
CASSRESGELFF
>.|TRBV28|TRBJ2-3|TRBD2
TGTGCCAGCAGCCCTGCCCAGACTAGCGGGATCTTCACAGATACGCAGTATTTT
CASSPAQTSGIFTDTQYF
>.|TRBV19|TRBJ1-1|.
TGTGCCAGTATCAAGCCGGGACGAACATCCGAAGCTTTCTTT
CASIKPGRTSEAFF
>.|TRBV30|TRBJ1-4|.
TGTGCCTGGAGTCCGGGACAATCTGGACTTAATGAAAAACTGTTTTTT
CAWSPGQSGLNEKLFF
>medium-sized|TRBV28|TRBJ1-1|.
TGTGCCAGCACCGCAGGGTGGATGGAGGCTGAAGCTTTCTTT
CASTAGWMEAEAFF
>many|TRBV7-9|TRBJ2-5|TRBD2
TGTGCCAGCAGCTTTTTCCCACTAGCGGGACAAGAGACCCAGTACTTC
CASSFFPLAGQETQYF
>few|TRBV28|TRBJ2-1|.
TGTGCCAGCACCCGAAGGAGCGGGTGGAGCAATGAGCAGTTCTTC
CASTRRSGWSNEQFF
>.|TRBV2|TRBJ1-5|.
TGTGCCAGCAGCAGTCAGGGAGGGCAATATCAGCCCCAGCATTTT
CASSSQGGQYQPQHF
>.|TRBV28|TRBJ1-2|.
TGTGCCAGCAGTTCACTAGAGGACAGCACATATGGCTACACCTTC
CASSSLEDSTYGYTF
>.|TRBV5-1|TRBJ2-3|TRBD2
TGCGCCAGCAGCTTTACTAGCGGCACAGATACGCAGTATTTT
CASSFTSGTDTQYF
>.|TRBV20-1|TRBJ2-2|.
TGCAGTGCTAGACCCCCGCGGAACACCGGGGAGCTGTTTTTT
CSARPPRNTGELFF
>once|TRBV18|TRBJ2-2|.
TGTGCCAGCTCACCGACCGGGGAGCTGTTTTTT
CASSPTGELFF